The 21 T cell receptor beta chains presented below share a single source sample, sequenced in a study of immunodeficiency. Profiled with immunoSEQ multiplex PCR; TCRdb holds only in-frame clones, not every one. The repertoire has about 3,900 clones, 90% to 95% of them found once; the top ten carry 3.5% to 4.5%. The sequenced material came from CD4+ T cells from blood. Receptors were obtained from a human donor in good health.

The chain links TRBV19 to TRBJ2-7, with unresolved D. CDR3 length: 17 residues. Trimming cost V 3 bases and J 5 bases, with 23 bases left between them. Germline V gene data show CDR1 as LNHDA and CDR2 as SQIVND (reference sequence). The CDR3 is CASSINRGWVQLNEQYF. For the CDR3, the DNA is TGTGCCAGTAGTATCAATCGTGGCTGGGTTCAGTTAAACGAGCAGTACTTC.

The chain couples TRBV3-1 (or the pseudogene TRBV3-2) to TRBJ2-5, with TRBD1 as a possible D gene (5 bases). The CDR3 consists of 12 residues. Trimming took 5 bases from V and 9 from J, leaving 13 bases between them. The germline V gene encodes CDR1 LGHDT and CDR2 YNNKEL (reference sequence). CDR3 in DNA: TGTGCCAGCAGCAACGGAAAGGGGCCCCAGTACTTC. As protein: CASSNGKGPQYF.

V and J are TRBV2 and TRBJ2-7, with D uncertain. CDR1 and CDR2 (germline): SNHLY, FYNNEI. Trimming shortened V by 5 bases and J by 2 bases, and 7 bases separated the two germline ends. The length of the CDR3 is 12 residues. The CDR3 loop is CASSSETYEQYF. CDR3 coding DNA: TGTGCCAGCAGTTCAGAGACCTACGAGCAGTACTTC.

The gene calls are TRBV9 and TRBJ1-3; perhaps TRBD1 as D (5 bases). The germline V gene encodes CDR1 SGDLS and CDR2 YYNGEE. Trimming removed 1 base at V and 4 bases at J, with 18 bases between. The CDR3 spans 17 residues. The CDR3: CASSVSGDVWGGNTIYF. DNA for the CDR3: TGTGCCAGCAGCGTATCCGGGGATGTTTGGGGGGGAAACACCATATATTTT.

CDR3 residues: CASSSGSGGSYEQYF. The CDR3 DNA follows: TGTGCCAGCAGTTCCGGGTCAGGGGGTTCCTACGAGCAGTACTTC. This rearrangement joins TRBV6-5 to TRBJ2-7; 7 bases match TRBD1. V shed 4 bases and J 1 base; nucleotides not matched to a gene: 7. In germline, CDR1 is MNHEY, CDR2 SVGAGI. The CDR3 sequence is 15 residues long.

J is TRBJ2-3 and V is TRBV7-2; 9 bases align to TRBD2. This CDR3 is 14 amino acids long. Trimming took 5 bases from V and 7 from J; bases not matched to a gene: 7. The germline V gene has CDR1 SGHTA and CDR2 FQGNSA. In nucleotides, the CDR3 is TGTGCCAGCAGCATTAAGCGGGGGGTAAATACGCAGTATTTT. This codes for CASSIKRGVNTQYF.

The chain uses TRBV5-4 and TRBJ2-7; 8 nucleotides line up with TRBD1. In germline, CDR1 is SGHNT, CDR2 YYREEE (reference sequence). After removal of 0 bases from V and 1 base from J, the junction contained 3 bases not matched to a gene. The CDR3 runs 15 residues. CDR3: CASSLGGQGSYEQYF. DNA for the CDR3: TGTGCCAGCAGCTTGGGTGGACAGGGTTCCTACGAGCAGTACTTC.

V gene TRBV6-5 combines with J gene TRBJ2-7; 7 nucleotides agree with TRBD2. The V and J ends lost 8 bases and 5 bases, in that order; junction bases with no gene match: 12. CDR1 and CDR2 (germline): MNHEY, SVGAGI. The CDR3 is 14 residues long. The CDR3 spells CASLPWEGLNEQYF. The CDR3 bases are TGTGCCAGCCTCCCCTGGGAGGGTTTGAACGAGCAGTACTTC.

The chain has TRBV5-1 and TRBJ1-4, with D maybe TRBD1 (5 bases). The CDR3 has 16 residues. The V end was cut by 4 bases, the J end by 6 bases, with 19 bases between. Germline V lookup: CDR1 SGHRS, CDR2 YFSETQ. DNA for the CDR3: TGCGCCAGCAGCCGGACGGGGGAGAGTCTTTATGAAAAACTGTTTTTT. Encoded protein: CASSRTGESLYEKLFF.

This chain connects TRBV6-1 to TRBJ2-5, with 9 bases aligning to TRBD1. Trimming cost V 2 bases and J 2 bases; bases outside gene matches: 3. The CDR3 contains 15 residues. CDR1 and CDR2 (germline): MNHNS, SASEGT. The CDR3 sequence: CASSENRGHQETQYF. The CDR3 DNA reads as TGTGCCAGCAGTGAAAACAGGGGGCATCAAGAGACCCAGTACTTC.

J is TRBJ2-2 and V is TRBV28; TRBD1 matches at 7 bases. Germline-derived CDR1 and CDR2 are MDHEN and SYDVKM. This CDR3 is 15 amino acids long. The trim removed 6 bases at V and 2 bases at J, leaving 6 bases unmatched. The DNA for the CDR3 is TGTGCCAGCAGGCGCCGGGACAGAAACACCGGGGAGCTGTTTTTT. Translated, it gives CASRRRDRNTGELFF.

This clone occurred a few times. The J gene is TRBJ1-1, the V gene TRBV7-9; TRBD1 might be the D (6 bases). Germline V lookup: CDR1 SEHNR, CDR2 FQNEAQ (reference sequence). V was trimmed by 1 base and J by 6 bases, leaving 9 bases between them. The CDR3 runs 13 residues. CDR3 DNA sequence: TGTGCCAGCAGCTTAGTTTCAGGGGCTGAAGCTTTCTTT. Translation: CASSLVSGAEAFF.

This clone occurred a few times. J is TRBJ1-5 and V is TRBV7-9; no clear D gene. The ends were cut back, 5 bases at V and 2 bases at J, with 4 bases in the middle. The CDR3 has 12 amino acids. CDR1 is SEHNR and CDR2 is FQNEAQ in the germline V gene (reference sequence). This chain's CDR3 is CASSLGNQPQHF. CDR3 bases: TGTGCCAGCAGCCTAGGCAATCAGCCCCAGCATTTT.

The CDR3: CSAREINEQFF. CDR3 sequence (DNA): TGCAGTGCTAGAGAGATCAATGAGCAGTTCTTC. This chain joins TRBV20-1 and TRBJ2-1; D not certain. This CDR3 region has 11 residues. Trimming took 0 bases from V and 6 from J, leaving 3 bases between them. The germline V gene has CDR1 DFQATT and CDR2 SNEGSKA (reference sequence).

The chain combines TRBV5-1 with TRBJ2-7, with TRBD1 identical over 9 bases. CDR1 SGHRS and CDR2 YFSETQ come from the germline V gene. Germline trimming cut 4 bases from V and 2 bases from J; bases unmatched to any gene: 10. The CDR3 covers 16 residues. The CDR3 bases are TGCGCCAGCAGCCCAGGGTTGGGACAGGGTACCTACGAGCAGTACTTC. It specifies CASSPGLGQGTYEQYF.

This clone occurred a few times. This rearrangement joins TRBV28 to TRBJ2-3; 9 bases are shared with TRBD2. J was trimmed by 5 bases and V by 6 bases; bases with no gene match: 9. The CDR3 sequence is 15 residues long. The germline V gene has CDR1 MDHEN and CDR2 SYDVKM. The DNA of the CDR3 is TGTGCCAGCAGCCAGAGCGGGAGGTTAGGAGATACGCAGTATTTT. Translated, it gives CASSQSGRLGDTQYF. The full variable domain, with the rest looked up from reference TRBV28 and TRBJ2-3, is DVKVTQSSRYLVKRTGEKVFLECVQDMDHENMFWYRQDPGLGLRLIYFSYDVKMKEKGDIPEGYSVSREKKERFSLILESASTNQTSMYLCASSQSGRLGDTQYFGPGTRLTVL.

V gene TRBV28 combines with J gene TRBJ2-6; D ambiguous. V lost 5 bases and J lost 4, with 12 bases in between. There are 15 residues in the CDR3. Germline loops: CDR1 MDHEN, CDR2 SYDVKM. The CDR3 spells CASSVLSLGANVLTF. The CDR3 coding sequence is TGTGCCAGCAGTGTTTTAAGCTTAGGGGCCAACGTCCTGACTTTC.

This clone showed up just a few times. The chain employs TRBV5-1 and TRBJ1-2, with a weak D call TRBD1 (5 bases). The CDR3 consists of 14 residues. V was cut by 4 bases and J by 0 bases, with 10 bases left in between. Germline-derived CDR1 and CDR2 are SGHRS and YFSETQ. This CDR3 reads CASSEQAANYGYTF. DNA for the CDR3: TGCGCCAGCAGCGAACAGGCTGCTAACTATGGCTACACCTTC.

J is TRBJ1-1 and V is TRBV20-1, with D unclear. This CDR3 spans 11 amino acids. Trimming shortened V by 2 bases and J by 8 bases, and 9 bases separated the two germline ends. The germline V gene has CDR1 DFQATT and CDR2 SNEGSKA (reference sequence). CDR3 bases: TGCAGTGCTAGATTTACGGTGGAAGCTTTCTTT. Its protein product is CSARFTVEAFF.

The chain couples TRBV7-9 to TRBJ2-3; possibly TRBD1 or TRBD2 for D (6 bases each). This CDR3 is 17 amino acids long. Deletions cut 2 bases from V and 4 bases from J, with 19 bases between. CDR1 and CDR2 from the germline V gene are SEHNR and FQNEAQ (reference sequence). DNA for the CDR3: TGTGCCAGCAGCTTAAACTTATACAGGGAGGTTTCAGATACGCAGTATTTT. It yields the protein CASSLNLYREVSDTQYF.

The gene calls are TRBV9 and TRBJ2-2; 7 bases map to TRBD1. Germline V CDR1 and CDR2: SGDLS, YYNGEE. J lost 4 bases, V lost 0 bases, and 3 bases had no gene match. The CDR3 contains 15 residues. This CDR3 reads CASSVDRGVTGELFF. Here the CDR3 DNA reads TGTGCCAGCAGCGTAGACAGGGGAGTCACCGGGGAGCTGTTTTTT.